This T cell receptor beta chain was sequenced for a study of T cell responses to AZD1222 COVID-19 vaccine. Whole-study results and caveats: The donors showed a predominance of white British ancestry and of females, with possible underestimation of clonal diversity. It was only 6 or 7 AZD1222 recipients who were seropositive at baseline.

The repertoire was sequenced with immunoSEQ multiplex PCR; TCRdb's copy has only in-frame clones and lacks some. The data contain some 130,000 clones, around 84% of them singletons. CDR3 length equals 13 residues. Germline values: CDR1 SGHAT, CDR2 FQNNGV. The V gene lost 6 bases and the J gene lost 0 bases, with 8 bases spanning the gap. On this clone: What it recognizes is unknown.

This specimen consisted of peripheral blood, obtained on day 0 of AZD1222 vaccination. The chain has TRBV11-2 and TRBJ1-2; D gene uncertain. This TCR was sampled from an adult in good health. This CDR3 is CASSLTANYGYTF. The DNA of the CDR3 is TGTGCCAGCAGTTTAACAGCTAACTATGGCTACACCTTC. The variable domain in full, with the rest retrieved from reference TRBV11-2 and TRBJ1-2, is EAGVAQSPRYKIIEKRQSVAFWCNPISGHATLYWYQQILGQGPKLLIQFQNNGVVDDSQLPKDRFSAERLKGVDSTLKIQPAKLEDSAVYLCASSLTANYGYTFGSGTRLTVV.